This T cell receptor beta chain was sequenced for a study of immune evolution from preneoplasia to lung adenocarcinoma. The length of the CDR3 is 11 residues. V was shortened by 7 bases and J by 4 bases, with 2 bases between the two germline ends. Germline lookup yields CDR1 MNHNY and CDR2 SVGAGI (reference sequence). Some clones are missing from TCRdb's copy, which holds only in-frame ones; the method was immunoSEQ multiplex PCR. The profile shows several thousand clones, roughly 85% of them singletons. The rearrangement links TRBV6-6 to TRBJ2-6; D ambiguous. The sample comprised FFPE minimally invasive lung adenocarcinoma tissue. The sequence came from a person aged 60-80 years with lung adenocarcinoma. The CDR3 coding sequence is TGTGCCAGCATAGGGGCCAACGTCCTGACTTTC. Its protein product is CASIGANVLTF.